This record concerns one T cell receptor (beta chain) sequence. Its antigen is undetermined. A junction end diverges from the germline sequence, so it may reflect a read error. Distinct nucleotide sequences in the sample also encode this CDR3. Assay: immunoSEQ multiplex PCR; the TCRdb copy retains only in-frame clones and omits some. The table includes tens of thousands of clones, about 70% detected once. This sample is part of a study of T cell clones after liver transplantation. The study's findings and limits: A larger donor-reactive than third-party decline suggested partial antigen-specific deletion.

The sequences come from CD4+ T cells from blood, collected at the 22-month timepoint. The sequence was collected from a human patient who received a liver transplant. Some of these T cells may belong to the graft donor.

The chain's CDR3 is CASSGAANQPQHF. CDR3 DNA: TGTGCCAGCAGTGGGGCTGCGAATCAGCCCCAGCATTTT. The chain couples TRBV10-2 to TRBJ1-5; weak D call: TRBD1 (5 bases). The CDR3 loop spans 13 amino acids. Germline V gene data show CDR1 as WSHSY and CDR2 as SAAADI.